This TCR beta chain was identified during a study of cytomegalovirus exposure and HLA in healthy donors. Study background: The same platform used for the approximately 670 first-cohort repertoires was also used for the roughly 120 validation repertoires, as a later analysis reported. Study-level findings and limits: Under in vitro conditions, a few CMV-associated chains were confirmed as specific for CMV antigens. The study designated roughly 150 TCR beta chains cytomegalovirus-associated.

Concerning this clone: Its antigen remains unknown.

The protocol was immunoSEQ multiplex PCR, while the TCRdb copy is restricted to in-frame clones and leaves out a portion. The data show some 41,000 clones, with under 95% seen just once and roughly 2.1% held by the top ten. V lost 4 bases and J lost 3; bases outside the gene matches: 8. Germline V gene sequence: CDR1 SGHRS, CDR2 YFSETQ. The CDR3 runs 16 residues. Among the approximately 130 subjects of the validation cohort, separate from the roughly 730-subject first cohort, were the donors. The source material was PBMCs. The chain joins TRBV5-1 to TRBJ2-3, with 10 positions matching TRBD1. This TCR came from a woman aged 18-29 years in good health and CMV-seronegative. As DNA, the CDR3 is TGCGCCAGCAGCACGGGGAGGGGACAGGGGACAGATACGCAGTATTTT. The encoded protein is CASSTGRGQGTDTQYF.